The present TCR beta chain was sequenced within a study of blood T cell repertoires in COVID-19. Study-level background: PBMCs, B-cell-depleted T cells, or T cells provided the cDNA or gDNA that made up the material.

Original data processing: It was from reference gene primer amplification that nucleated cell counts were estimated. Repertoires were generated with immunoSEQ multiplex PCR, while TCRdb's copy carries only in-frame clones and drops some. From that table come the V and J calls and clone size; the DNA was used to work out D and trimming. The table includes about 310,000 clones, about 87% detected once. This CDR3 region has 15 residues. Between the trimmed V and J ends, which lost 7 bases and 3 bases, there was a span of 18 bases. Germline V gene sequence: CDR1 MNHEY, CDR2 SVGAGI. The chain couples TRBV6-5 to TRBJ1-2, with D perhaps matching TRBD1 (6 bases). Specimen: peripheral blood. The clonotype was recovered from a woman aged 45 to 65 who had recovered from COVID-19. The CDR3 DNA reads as TGTGCCAGCAAATATACAGGGTCCGGGGACTATGGCTACACCTTC. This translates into CASKYTGSGDYGYTF.